The 2 T cell receptor beta chains below all came from one sample that was sequenced in a study of monozygotic twins with cystic fibrosis. Some clones are missing from TCRdb's copy, which holds only in-frame ones; the method was immunoSEQ multiplex PCR. The sample holds some 32,000 clones, 90% to 97% seen once. What was sequenced was blood. The receptor source for this set is a girl aged 2-10 years with cystic fibrosis.

The chain links TRBV6-5 to TRBJ1-2, with 7 bases fitting TRBD1. The ends lost 5 bases at V and 12 bases at J; junction bases unmatched: 15. In germline, CDR1 is MNHEY, CDR2 SVGAGI. The CDR3 loop spans 14 amino acids. This chain's CDR3 is CASSRDSTAMGNTF. As DNA, the CDR3 is TGTGCCAGCAGTCGGGACAGCACCGCTATGGGGAACACCTTC.

The chain recombines TRBV27 with TRBJ2-1; 14 bases map to TRBD2. This CDR3 spans 17 amino acids. The germline V gene has CDR1 MNHEY and CDR2 SMNVEV (reference sequence). Trimming took 3 bases from V and 10 from J; bases not matched to a gene: 11. The CDR3 here is CASSLRSGTSGSTEQFF. CDR3 DNA: TGTGCCAGCAGTTTGCGCTCCGGGACTAGCGGGAGTACAGAGCAGTTCTTC.